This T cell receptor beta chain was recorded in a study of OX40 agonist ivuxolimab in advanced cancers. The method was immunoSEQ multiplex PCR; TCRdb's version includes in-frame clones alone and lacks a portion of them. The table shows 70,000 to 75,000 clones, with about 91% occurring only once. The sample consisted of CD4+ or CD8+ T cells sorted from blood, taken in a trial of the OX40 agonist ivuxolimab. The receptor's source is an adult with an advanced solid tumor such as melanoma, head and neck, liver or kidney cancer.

CDR3 DNA sequence: TGTGCCAGCAGTGTAAGGACTAGTGGCGATACGCAGTATTTT. Translated: CASSVRTSGDTQYF. The V call is TRBV6-1, the J call TRBJ2-3; 7 bases fit TRBD2. CDR1 and CDR2 (germline): MNHNS, SASEGT. The CDR3 spans 14 residues. V lost 4 bases and J lost 6; bases outside the gene matches: 7.